The 3 T cell receptor beta chains listed next were all sequenced from one sample in a study of T cells in Graves' hyperthyroidism and ophthalmopathy. Researchers took RNA transcripts and amplified the TCR beta CDR3 regions from them. First-round RT-PCR targeting the TCR CDR3 was performed with the HTBI primer set. TCRdb used MiXCR to reprocess the multiplex PCR reads, holding one entry per CDR3 protein. There are hundreds of thousands of distinct CDR3 sequences in the sample; 14% occur only once, and about 10% lies in the top ten. What was sequenced was blood. The origin of the receptors is a woman younger than 30 with Graves' hyperthyroidism.

In this sample, this clonotype turned up many times. The chain carries TRBV20-1 and TRBJ1-2; weak D call: TRBD1 (5 bases). Germline V gene lookup returns CDR1 DFQATT and CDR2 SNEGSKA (reference sequence). The CDR3 totals 11 residues. The ends were cut back, 6 bases at V and 2 bases at J, with 7 bases in the middle. CDR3 nucleotides: TGCAGTGCCCAGGGAAACTATGGCTACACCTTC. Encoded protein: CSAQGNYGYTF.

This clonotype was counted between two and nine times. The chain combines TRBV30 with TRBJ2-2, with 13 bases fitting TRBD2. Germline values: CDR1 GTSNPN, CDR2 SVGIG (reference sequence). J gave up 0 bases and V 5 bases, and 12 bases lay outside the gene matches. The length of the CDR3 is 19 residues. The CDR3 DNA sequence: TGTGCCTGGGTTTCCGGGACTAGCGGGAAGAAGACGAACACCGGGGAGCTGTTTTTT. As protein: CAWVSGTSGKKTNTGELFF.

The V and J genes are TRBV9 and TRBJ2-7; 11 nucleotides agree with TRBD2. After removal of 4 bases from V and 5 bases from J, the junction contained 5 bases not matched to a gene. The CDR3 sequence is 14 residues long. Germline-derived CDR1 and CDR2 are SGDLS and YYNGEE. The CDR3 is CASSLTSGSHEQYF. CDR3 coding DNA: TGTGCCAGCAGCCTCACTAGCGGGAGCCACGAGCAGTACTTC.